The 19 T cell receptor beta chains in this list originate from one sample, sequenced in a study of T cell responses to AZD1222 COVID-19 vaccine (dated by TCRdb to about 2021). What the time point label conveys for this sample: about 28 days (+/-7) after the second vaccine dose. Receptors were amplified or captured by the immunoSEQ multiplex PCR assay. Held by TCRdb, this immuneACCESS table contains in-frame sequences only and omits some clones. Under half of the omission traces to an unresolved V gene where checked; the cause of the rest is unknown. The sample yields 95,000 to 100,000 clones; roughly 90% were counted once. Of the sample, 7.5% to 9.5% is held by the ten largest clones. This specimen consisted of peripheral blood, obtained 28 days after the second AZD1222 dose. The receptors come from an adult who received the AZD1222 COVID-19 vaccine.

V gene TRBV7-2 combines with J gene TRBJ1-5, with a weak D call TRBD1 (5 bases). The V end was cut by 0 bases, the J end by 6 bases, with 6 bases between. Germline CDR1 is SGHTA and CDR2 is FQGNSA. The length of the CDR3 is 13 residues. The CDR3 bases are TGTGCCAGCAGCTTAGCGAGGGGTCAGCCCCAGCATTTT. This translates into CASSLARGQPQHF.

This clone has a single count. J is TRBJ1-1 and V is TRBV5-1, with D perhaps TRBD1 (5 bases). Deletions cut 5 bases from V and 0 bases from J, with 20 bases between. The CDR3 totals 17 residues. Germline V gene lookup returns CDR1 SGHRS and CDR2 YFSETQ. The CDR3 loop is CASRLTGQVVLNTEAFF. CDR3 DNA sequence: TGCGCCAGCAGGTTAACGGGGCAGGTCGTCTTGAACACTGAAGCTTTCTTT.

CDR3 sequence: CATSDLRADQETQYF. The CDR3 DNA follows: TGTGCCACCAGTGATTTGCGAGCGGACCAAGAGACCCAGTACTTC. V gene TRBV24-1 combines with J gene TRBJ2-5; maybe TRBD2 (5 bases). Looked up from germline, CDR1 is KGHDR and CDR2 is SFDVKD. The V end was cut by 0 bases, the J end by 0 bases, with 7 bases between. This CDR3 has 15 residues.

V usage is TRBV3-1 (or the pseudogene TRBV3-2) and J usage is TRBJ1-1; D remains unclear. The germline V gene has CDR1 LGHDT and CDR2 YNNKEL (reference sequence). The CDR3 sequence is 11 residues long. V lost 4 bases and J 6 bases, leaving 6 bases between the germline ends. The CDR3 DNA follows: TGTGCCAGCAGCCTGAAGGCTGAAGCTTTCTTT. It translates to CASSLKAEAFF.

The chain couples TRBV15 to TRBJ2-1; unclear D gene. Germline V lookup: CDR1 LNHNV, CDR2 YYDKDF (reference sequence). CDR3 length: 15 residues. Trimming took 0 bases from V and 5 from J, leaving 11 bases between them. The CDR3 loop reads CATSRDSLPNNEQFF. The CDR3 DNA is TGTGCCACCAGCAGAGATTCTTTGCCCAACAATGAGCAGTTCTTC.

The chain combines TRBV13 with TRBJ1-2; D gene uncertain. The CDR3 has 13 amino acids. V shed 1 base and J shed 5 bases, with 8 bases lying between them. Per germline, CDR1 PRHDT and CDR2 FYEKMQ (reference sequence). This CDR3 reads CASSLATEYGYTF. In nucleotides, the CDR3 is TGTGCCAGCAGCTTAGCCACCGAGTATGGCTACACCTTC.

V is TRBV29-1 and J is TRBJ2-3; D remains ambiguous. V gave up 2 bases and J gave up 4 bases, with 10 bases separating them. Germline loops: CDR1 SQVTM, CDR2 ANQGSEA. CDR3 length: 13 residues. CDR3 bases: TGCAGCGTTGAACAGAGTTTTTCAGATACGCAGTATTTT. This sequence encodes CSVEQSFSDTQYF.

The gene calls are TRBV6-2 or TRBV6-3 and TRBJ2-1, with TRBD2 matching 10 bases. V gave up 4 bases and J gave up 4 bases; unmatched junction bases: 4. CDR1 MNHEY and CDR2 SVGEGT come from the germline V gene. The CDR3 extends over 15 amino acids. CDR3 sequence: CASSSSGGRYNEQFF. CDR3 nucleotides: TGTGCCAGCAGTTCTAGCGGGGGACGTTACAATGAGCAGTTCTTC.

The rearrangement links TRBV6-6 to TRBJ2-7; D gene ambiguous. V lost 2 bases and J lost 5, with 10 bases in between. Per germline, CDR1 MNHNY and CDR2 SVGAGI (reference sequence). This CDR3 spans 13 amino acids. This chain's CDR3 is CASSYLGAHEQYF. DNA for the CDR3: TGTGCCAGCAGTTACCTAGGAGCGCACGAGCAGTACTTC.

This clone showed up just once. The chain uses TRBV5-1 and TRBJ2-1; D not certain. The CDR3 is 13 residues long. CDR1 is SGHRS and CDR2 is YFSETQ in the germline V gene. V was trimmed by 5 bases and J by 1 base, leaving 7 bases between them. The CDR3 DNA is TGCGCCAGCAGAACCGGGTCCTACAATGAGCAGTTCTTC. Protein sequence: CASRTGSYNEQFF.

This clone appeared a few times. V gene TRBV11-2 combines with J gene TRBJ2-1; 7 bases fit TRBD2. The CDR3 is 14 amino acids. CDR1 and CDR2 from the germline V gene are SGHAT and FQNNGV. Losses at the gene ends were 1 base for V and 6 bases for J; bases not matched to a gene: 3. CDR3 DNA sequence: TGTGCCAGCAGCTTAGCGGGACTACCCAATGAGCAGTTCTTC. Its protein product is CASSLAGLPNEQFF.

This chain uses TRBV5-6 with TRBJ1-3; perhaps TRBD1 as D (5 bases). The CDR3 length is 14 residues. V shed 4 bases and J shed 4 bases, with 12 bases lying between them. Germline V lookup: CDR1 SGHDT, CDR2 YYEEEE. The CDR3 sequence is CASSPGTPGNTIYF. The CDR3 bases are TGTGCCAGCAGCCCCGGGACTCCGGGAAACACCATATATTTT.

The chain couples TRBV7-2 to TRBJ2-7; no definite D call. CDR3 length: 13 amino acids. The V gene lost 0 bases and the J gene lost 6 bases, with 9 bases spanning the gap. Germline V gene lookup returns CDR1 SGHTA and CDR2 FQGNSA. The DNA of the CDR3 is TGTGCCAGCAGCTTAGCGAGCTGGAGCGAGCAGTACTTC. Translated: CASSLASWSEQYF.

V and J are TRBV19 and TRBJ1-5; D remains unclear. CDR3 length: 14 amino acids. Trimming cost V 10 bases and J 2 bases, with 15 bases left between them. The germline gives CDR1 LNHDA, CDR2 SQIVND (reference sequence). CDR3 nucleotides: TGTGCCACCGCCTTGGCCAGCGGCAATCAGCCCCAGCATTTT. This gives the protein CATALASGNQPQHF. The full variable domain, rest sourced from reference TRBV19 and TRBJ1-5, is DGGITQSPKYLFRKEGQNVTLSCEQNLNHDAMYWYRQDPGQGLRLIYYSQIVNDFQKGDIAEGYSVSREKKESFPLTVTSAQKNPTAFYLCATALASGNQPQHFGDGTRLSIL.

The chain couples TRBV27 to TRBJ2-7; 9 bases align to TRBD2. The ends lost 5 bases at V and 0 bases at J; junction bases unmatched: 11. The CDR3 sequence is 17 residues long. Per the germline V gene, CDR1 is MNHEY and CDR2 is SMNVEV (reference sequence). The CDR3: CASSLTPPTSGSYEQYF. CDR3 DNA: TGTGCCAGCAGTCTTACCCCACCGACTAGCGGCTCCTACGAGCAGTACTTC.

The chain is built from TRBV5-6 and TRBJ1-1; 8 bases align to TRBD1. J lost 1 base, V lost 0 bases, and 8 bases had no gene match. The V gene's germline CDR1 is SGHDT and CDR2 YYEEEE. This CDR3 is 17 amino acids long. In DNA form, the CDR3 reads TGTGCCAGCAGCTTGGGGACAGGGCGGGTCTCGAACACTGAAGCTTTCTTT. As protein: CASSLGTGRVSNTEAFF.

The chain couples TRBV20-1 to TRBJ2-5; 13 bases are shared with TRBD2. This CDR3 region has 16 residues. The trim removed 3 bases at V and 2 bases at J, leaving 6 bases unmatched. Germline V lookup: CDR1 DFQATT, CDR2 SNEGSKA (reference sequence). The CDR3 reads CSASWTSGGSQETQYF. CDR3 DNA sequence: TGCAGTGCTAGTTGGACTAGCGGGGGTTCGCAAGAGACCCAGTACTTC.

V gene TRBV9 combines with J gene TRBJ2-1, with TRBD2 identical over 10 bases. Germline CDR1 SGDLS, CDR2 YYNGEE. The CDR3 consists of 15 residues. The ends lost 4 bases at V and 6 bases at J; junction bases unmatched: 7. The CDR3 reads CASSTGLAEINEQFF. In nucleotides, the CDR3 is TGTGCCAGCAGCACCGGACTAGCGGAGATCAATGAGCAGTTCTTC.

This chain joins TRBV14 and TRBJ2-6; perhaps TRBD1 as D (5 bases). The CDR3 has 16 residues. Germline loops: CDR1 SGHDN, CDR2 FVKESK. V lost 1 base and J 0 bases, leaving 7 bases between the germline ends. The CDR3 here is CASSQGGHSGANVLTF. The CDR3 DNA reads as TGTGCCAGCAGCCAAGGGGGCCACTCTGGGGCCAACGTCCTGACTTTC.